The sequence of this T cell receptor beta chain was determined in a study of identical twins. V was pared by 0 bases and J by 4 bases, with 13 bases between. The germline gives CDR1 LGHNA, CDR2 YSLEER. The CDR3 covers 17 residues. Using its own MiXCR run on the 5' RACE reads, TCRdb lists one record per CDR3 protein. Among 700,000 or so distinct CDR3 sequences listed, around 20% were seen once. The sample was also linked to a second study, of T cells expressing NK-cell markers.

The receptor was derived from a woman aged 18-30 years in good health. What was sequenced was PBMCs. J is TRBJ2-6 and V is TRBV4-3; D remains unclear. Written as DNA, the CDR3 is TGCGCCAGCAGCCAAGATTTACGCCGCCGAGGGGCCAACGTCCTGACTTTC. Its protein is CASSQDLRRRGANVLTF.